This is a list of T cell receptor beta chains from one sample in a study of T cell responses to AZD1222 COVID-19 vaccine. The protocol was immunoSEQ multiplex PCR, while the TCRdb copy is restricted to in-frame clones and leaves out a portion. The sample includes approximately 90,000 clones, roughly nine tenths of them seen just once. The source material was peripheral blood, sampled on day 0 of AZD1222 vaccination. These receptors all come from an adult in good health. CDR3s include the opening cysteine and the closing phenylalanine or tryptophan. A D gene is named only where the DNA matches it firmly. Clone sizes are given selectively: once, few, many, or a class where the clone is expanded.

V: TRBV11-1; J: TRBJ2-7; size: NA; D: NA; DNA: TGTGCCAGCAGCCCAGGACAAGGGAACCACTACGAGCAGTACTTC; CDR3: CASSPGQGNHYEQYF
V: TRBV19; J: TRBJ1-2; size: NA; D: TRBD1; DNA: TGTGCCAGTAGGCGGACAGGGGTCCGTTATGGCTACACCTTC; CDR3: CASRRTGVRYGYTF
V: TRBV28; J: TRBJ1-2; size: once; D: NA; DNA: TGTGCCAGCAGTTTCGTTCTAGTGGGGTCGACAGGCACCACCCCTATGGGCTACACCTTC; CDR3: CASSFVLVGSTGTTPMGYTF
V: TRBV18; J: TRBJ2-1; size: NA; D: TRBD2; DNA: TGTGCCAGCTCTCGTGGACTAGCGGGGGGGAATGAGCAGTTCTTC; CDR3: CASSRGLAGGNEQFF
V: TRBV6-5; J: TRBJ2-7; size: once; D: TRBD2; DNA: TGTGCCAGCAGCCGCCGGGAGGGGAGCGAGCAGTACTTC; CDR3: CASSRREGSEQYF
V: TRBV3-1/TRBV3-2; J: TRBJ2-3; size: NA; D: TRBD2; DNA: TGTGCCAGCACGGCGACTAGCGGGAGTGTGACAGATACGCAGTATTTT; CDR3: CASTATSGSVTDTQYF
V: TRBV5-1; J: TRBJ2-7; size: NA; D: TRBD2; DNA: TGCGCCAGCAGCTTGGTGGGACTAGCGGGGGACGAGCAGTACTTC; CDR3: CASSLVGLAGDEQYF
V: TRBV28; J: TRBJ2-7; size: NA; D: TRBD2; DNA: TGTGCCAGCAGGCCATCACTCGGGGTAGCGGGAGGGTTCTCCTACGAGCAGTACTTC; CDR3: CASRPSLGVAGGFSYEQYF
V: TRBV10-3; J: TRBJ2-2; size: NA; D: TRBD1; DNA: TGTGCCATCAGTGAGACAGGGGGCACCGGGGAGCTGTTTTTT; CDR3: CAISETGGTGELFF
V: TRBV6-6; J: TRBJ2-7; size: NA; D: NA; DNA: TGTGCCAGCGGGATTGGGTACGAGCAGTACTTC; CDR3: CASGIGYEQYF
V: TRBV2; J: TRBJ1-4; size: many; D: NA; DNA: TGTGCCAGCAGTGAAAACAGGTCGGGAAATGAAAAACTGTTTTTT; CDR3: CASSENRSGNEKLFF
V: TRBV9; J: TRBJ2-2; size: NA; D: NA; DNA: TGTGCCAGCAGCGTAGGCCCGGCCACCGGGGAGCTGTTTTTT; CDR3: CASSVGPATGELFF
V: TRBV19; J: TRBJ2-1; size: NA; D: NA; DNA: TGTGCCAGCGGACAACAGGGCTACTACAATGAGCAGTTCTTC; CDR3: CASGQQGYYNEQFF
V: TRBV7-9; J: TRBJ2-1; size: NA; D: NA; DNA: TGTGCCAGCAGTCAAAGCAGGGGAACGACAAAAACCAATGAGCAGTTCTTC; CDR3: CASSQSRGTTKTNEQFF
V: TRBV5-1; J: TRBJ2-3; size: few; D: NA; DNA: TGCGCCAGCAGGCAGAAGTCGGGCACAGATACGCAGTATTTT; CDR3: CASRQKSGTDTQYF
V: TRBV21-1; J: TRBJ1-5; size: NA; D: NA; DNA: TGTGCCAGCACCGACAGGGAGAGAGGAAAGGGTCGGAATCAGCCCCAGCATTTT; CDR3: CASTDRERGKGRNQPQHF
V: TRBV27; J: TRBJ1-5; size: NA; D: NA; DNA: TGTGCCAGCAGTTTCTCCGGGTCCCCAGGGCCCCAGCATTTT; CDR3: CASSFSGSPGPQHF
V: TRBV14; J: TRBJ1-2; size: NA; D: NA; DNA: TGTGCCAGCAGCCAAGGGGGGGCCGGTGGCTACACCTTC; CDR3: CASSQGGAGGYTF
V: TRBV6-5; J: TRBJ2-2; size: NA; D: NA; DNA: TGTGCCAGCAACAATCTGGGGGCCGGGGAGCTGTTTTTT; CDR3: CASNNLGAGELFF
V: TRBV9; J: TRBJ2-7; size: NA; D: NA; DNA: TGTGCCAGCAGCGTAGGGCGCGGGGATAACTACGAGCAGTACTTC; CDR3: CASSVGRGDNYEQYF
V: TRBV27; J: TRBJ1-2; size: few; D: NA; DNA: TGTGCCAGCAGTTTATCCCCAGGGGTGAATGGCTACACCTTC; CDR3: CASSLSPGVNGYTF
V: TRBV28; J: TRBJ2-4; size: NA; D: NA; DNA: TGTGCCAGCAGTTATCGGCAGGGACGGGGCATTCAGTACTTC; CDR3: CASSYRQGRGIQYF
V: TRBV2; J: TRBJ1-5; size: few; D: NA; DNA: TGTGCCAGCAGTGAAAGGTCAGGGGGCAATCAGCCCCAGCATTTT; CDR3: CASSERSGGNQPQHF
V: TRBV18; J: TRBJ2-7; size: NA; D: TRBD1; DNA: TGTGCCAGCTCAGCAGGGGGCGCGCACGAGCAGTACTTC; CDR3: CASSAGGAHEQYF
V: TRBV6-1; J: TRBJ2-7; size: NA; D: NA; DNA: TGTGCCAGCAGTGAAAGCGGGACACCTTACGAGCAGTACTTC; CDR3: CASSESGTPYEQYF
V: TRBV3-1/TRBV3-2; J: TRBJ1-3; size: once; D: NA; DNA: TGTGCCAGCAGCAGTGGACAGGGAAACACCATATATTTT; CDR3: CASSSGQGNTIYF
V: TRBV7-9; J: TRBJ1-2; size: NA; D: NA; DNA: TGTGCCAGCGGGGAAGCCGGGACTAGCTACACCTTC; CDR3: CASGEAGTSYTF
V: TRBV10-2; J: TRBJ2-7; size: NA; D: NA; DNA: TGCGCCAGCAGTTCCGAGGGGTACGAGCAGTACTTC; CDR3: CASSSEGYEQYF
V: TRBV11-3; J: TRBJ2-3; size: NA; D: NA; DNA: TGTGCCAGCAGCTCCGGGGGGCCTCAGGTTTCGTGGGAGGATACGCAGTATTTT; CDR3: CASSSGGPQVSWEDTQYF
V: TRBV7-8; J: TRBJ2-1; size: NA; D: NA; DNA: TGTGCCAGCAGCCAGGGGGGTCCCCTATGGAATGAGCAGTTCTTC; CDR3: CASSQGGPLWNEQFF
V: TRBV6-5; J: TRBJ1-2; size: NA; D: TRBD1; DNA: TGTGCCAGCAGTTACTCGAGAGGGGGCCTCTATGGCTACACCTTC; CDR3: CASSYSRGGLYGYTF
V: TRBV30; J: TRBJ1-2; size: NA; D: NA; DNA: TGTGCCTGGAGTGCGGTACCCCTCTATGGCTACACCTTC; CDR3: CAWSAVPLYGYTF
V: TRBV10-1; J: TRBJ1-1; size: few; D: TRBD1; DNA: TGCGCCAGCAGAGGGACAGCGAACACTGAAGCTTTCTTT; CDR3: CASRGTANTEAFF
V: TRBV29-1; J: TRBJ1-1; size: NA; D: TRBD1; DNA: TGCAGCGTTTCCCCAGGGGGGGTAGAAGCTTTCTTT; CDR3: CSVSPGGVEAFF
V: TRBV28; J: TRBJ1-2; size: NA; D: NA; DNA: TGTGCCAGCAGTTTAACCCCTCCCTGGGGCTACACCTTC; CDR3: CASSLTPPWGYTF
V: TRBV3-1/TRBV3-2; J: TRBJ2-5; size: NA; D: NA; DNA: TGTGCCAGCAGCGATCGGACAGTCCTACAAGAGACCCAGTACTTC; CDR3: CASSDRTVLQETQYF
V: TRBV6-5; J: TRBJ1-6; size: NA; D: NA; DNA: TGTGCCAGCAGGGCAGGTTGGTCGAATTCACCCCTCCACTTT; CDR3: CASRAGWSNSPLHF
V: TRBV7-2; J: TRBJ2-7; size: once; D: NA; DNA: TGTGCCAGCAGCCCTCAGGGGGGACCGTCCTACGAGCAGTACTTC; CDR3: CASSPQGGPSYEQYF
V: TRBV6-5; J: TRBJ2-7; size: NA; D: NA; DNA: TGTGCCAGCAGTTACGACAGAACCTACGAGCAGTACTTC; CDR3: CASSYDRTYEQYF
V: TRBV28; J: TRBJ2-7; size: NA; D: NA; DNA: TGTGCCAGCAGTCCCCGGACAGTGACCTACGAGCAGTACTTC; CDR3: CASSPRTVTYEQYF
V: TRBV4-1; J: TRBJ1-1; size: NA; D: TRBD1; DNA: TGCGCCAGCAGCCAATGGGACAGGGGCTCGAACACTGAAGCTTTCTTT; CDR3: CASSQWDRGSNTEAFF
V: TRBV28; J: TRBJ1-2; size: NA; D: NA; DNA: TGTGCCAGCAGGGGTCGGGTCAACTATGGCTACACCTTC; CDR3: CASRGRVNYGYTF
V: TRBV5-1; J: TRBJ1-5; size: NA; D: NA; DNA: TGCGATACAGGGCGGGATCAGCCCCAGCATTTT; CDR3: CDTGRDQPQHF
V: TRBV18; J: TRBJ2-7; size: NA; D: NA; DNA: TGTGCCAGCTCACCGACAGCGACCTACGAGCAGTACTTC; CDR3: CASSPTATYEQYF
V: TRBV14; J: TRBJ1-1; size: NA; D: NA; DNA: TGTGCCAGCAGCCAAGAGATGAACACTGAAGCTTTCTTT; CDR3: CASSQEMNTEAFF
V: TRBV5-1; J: TRBJ2-3; size: NA; D: TRBD2; DNA: TGCGCCAGCAGCTTGGCCGCCACTAGCGTAACGGATACGCAGTATTTT; CDR3: CASSLAATSVTDTQYF
V: TRBV28; J: TRBJ2-7; size: NA; D: NA; DNA: TGTGCCAGCAGTTTACGCGGGGTTCCTTTCGAGCAGTACTTC; CDR3: CASSLRGVPFEQYF
V: TRBV28; J: TRBJ1-4; size: NA; D: TRBD1; DNA: TGTGCCAGCAGCCAATCCCGAGGGGGCGAAGGTGAAAAACTGTTTTTT; CDR3: CASSQSRGGEGEKLFF